The 28 T cell receptor beta chains below were found in one sample sequenced in a study of shared clonotypes between healthy human individuals. The table came from immunoSEQ multiplex PCR; TCRdb's copy has only in-frame clones and leaves some out. This sample carries 2 million to 3 million clones, over 85% of them seen once, and the ten largest clones take 0.36%. The sample taken for sequencing was naive CD4+ T cells from PBMCs. Indicated subset: CD45RA+ positively selected. These receptors all stem from a man between 18 and 35 years old in good health. Some clones in this sample may be carry-over from other donors' samples.

The genes are TRBV9 and TRBJ1-5; 8 positions agree with TRBD1. The CDR3 runs 15 residues. The germline gives CDR1 SGDLS, CDR2 YYNGEE. Losses at the gene ends were 0 bases for V and 4 bases for J; bases not matched to a gene: 3. CDR3 sequence reads: CASSVGTGTNQPQHF. The CDR3 nucleotides are TGTGCCAGCAGCGTAGGGACAGGGACAAATCAGCCCCAGCATTTT.

V and J are TRBV29-1 and TRBJ2-7; weak D call: TRBD1 (5 bases). The ends were cut back, 4 bases at V and 2 bases at J, with 15 bases in the middle. The germline CDR1 and CDR2 sequences are SQVTM and ANQGSEA. The CDR3 consists of 14 residues. The CDR3 is CSVVLAGQTYEQYF. CDR3 in DNA: TGCAGCGTTGTTCTGGCAGGGCAAACCTACGAGCAGTACTTC.

This clone appeared once. This chain connects TRBV4-2 to TRBJ2-3; D possibly corresponds to TRBD2 (6 bases). The CDR3 is 14 amino acids. Germline lookup yields CDR1 LGHNA and CDR2 YNFKEQ. The V end was cut by 4 bases, the J end by 6 bases, with 14 bases between. CDR3 in amino acids: CASSRLGELDTQYF. The CDR3 DNA is TGTGCCAGCAGCCGACTAGGCGAACTTGATACGCAGTATTTT.

This sequence joins TRBV13 and TRBJ2-2; D is uncertain. The CDR3 is made up of 16 amino acids. V lost 1 base and J 2 bases, leaving 11 bases between the germline ends. Germline V gene data show CDR1 as PRHDT and CDR2 as FYEKMQ (reference sequence). The CDR3 loop is CASSLVPTGNTGELFF. The CDR3 DNA reads as TGTGCCAGCAGCTTAGTTCCTACCGGTAACACCGGGGAGCTGTTTTTT.

V is TRBV5-8 and J is TRBJ1-4; unclear D gene. V lost 4 bases to trimming and J lost 1 base, with 11 bases between them. CDR3 length: 15 amino acids. CDR1 is SGHTS and CDR2 is YDEGEE in the germline V gene. CDR3 sequence (DNA): TGTGCCAGCAGCCACGACCGAATAACTAATGAAAAACTGTTTTTT. It is translated as CASSHDRITNEKLFF.

The chain has TRBV5-5 and TRBJ2-7; 7 bases agree with TRBD2. The CDR3 has 16 amino acids. Germline CDR1 is SGHKS and CDR2 is YYEKEE (reference sequence). Trimming at V came to 2 bases and at J to 7 bases, leaving 15 bases not matched to a gene. In nucleotides, the CDR3 is TGTGCCAGCAGCTTTGATTTTGCGGCGGGAGCTGGTGAGCAGTACTTC. Amino acid sequence: CASSFDFAAGAGEQYF.

The chain carries TRBV18 and TRBJ2-2; 8 positions match TRBD1. Losses at the gene ends were 4 bases for V and 2 bases for J; bases not matched to a gene: 6. Germline V gene sequence: CDR1 KGHSH, CDR2 LQKENI. This CDR3 has 16 amino acids. In nucleotides, the CDR3 is TGTGCCAGCTCACAGACCGGGACAGGTAACACCGGGGAGCTGTTTTTT. Protein: CASSQTGTGNTGELFF.

With respect to this clone: Other DNA sequences from this sample encode an identical CDR3 as well. The chain is built from TRBV25-1 and TRBJ2-5, with unresolved D. Germline V CDR1 and CDR2: MGHDK, SYGVNS. V was shortened by 6 bases and J by 5 bases, with 4 bases between the two germline ends. The CDR3 spans 10 residues. CDR3 in amino acids: CASRRETQYF. Written as DNA, the CDR3 is TGTGCCAGCAGACGGGAGACCCAGTACTTC.

The chain is built from TRBV28 and TRBJ2-3, with D possibly matching TRBD2 (7 bases). The CDR3 runs 15 residues. The ends were cut back, 6 bases at V and 4 bases at J, with 17 bases in the middle. CDR1 MDHEN and CDR2 SYDVKM come from the germline V gene. The CDR3 region is CASRGGGARPDTQYF. The DNA of the CDR3 is TGTGCCAGCAGAGGCGGGGGCGCGCGGCCAGATACGCAGTATTTT.

The chain uses TRBV10-3 and TRBJ2-7, with D unresolved. Germline values: CDR1 ENHRY, CDR2 SYGVKD. Trimming stripped 10 bases from V and 0 bases from J, with 19 bases between. The length of the CDR3 is 15 residues. This chain's CDR3 is CATQPRTQSSYEQYF. CDR3 nucleotides: TGTGCCACTCAACCTCGGACCCAGAGCTCCTACGAGCAGTACTTC.

A word on this clone: This specimen includes other DNA sequences encoding the same CDR3. The chain combines TRBV20-1 with TRBJ1-2, with D hard to call. The germline V and J ends were trimmed by 3 bases and 8 bases, with 10 bases remaining between them. The CDR3 runs to 11 residues. Germline CDR1 DFQATT, CDR2 SNEGSKA (reference sequence). CDR3 sequence (DNA): TGCAGTGCTAGGGGAGGGAACGGCTACACCTTC. Encoded protein: CSARGGNGYTF.

The chain is built from TRBV2 and TRBJ2-3, with 10 bases aligning to TRBD1. The CDR3 is 14 residues long. The germline CDR1 and CDR2 sequences are SNHLY and FYNNEI. V lost 4 bases, J lost 4 bases, and 2 bases stayed unmatched. CDR3 protein: CASSGQGAADTQYF. The CDR3 region has the DNA TGTGCCAGCAGTGGACAGGGGGCAGCAGATACGCAGTATTTT. Variable domain in full (rest from reference TRBV2 and TRBJ2-3): EPEVTQTPSHQVTQMGQEVILRCVPISNHLYFYWYRQILGQKVEFLVSFYNNEISEKSEIFDDQFSVERPDGSNFTLKIRSTKLEDSAMYFCASSGQGAADTQYFGPGTRLTVL.

The chain is built from TRBV18 and TRBJ2-7, with no clear D. From germline, CDR1 is KGHSH and CDR2 LQKENI. The CDR3 spans 16 residues. Deletions cut 6 bases from V and 0 bases from J, with 18 bases between. Written as DNA, the CDR3 is TGTGCCAGCTCGTTGTACGCACCCTCGAGCTCCTACGAGCAGTACTTC. Translating gives CASSLYAPSSSYEQYF.

There are a few counts of this clone. The same CDR3 can be traced to other DNA sequences in this sample. This chain joins TRBV7-9 and TRBJ1-1, with 7 nucleotides matching TRBD1. CDR1 and CDR2 from the germline V gene are SEHNR and FQNEAQ (reference sequence). CDR3 length: 15 amino acids. J was trimmed by 0 bases and V by 4 bases; bases with no gene match: 5. In DNA, the CDR3 is TGTGCCAGCAGCTCACAGGGGACCATGAACACTGAAGCTTTCTTT. This translates into CASSSQGTMNTEAFF.

This clone was detected once. The gene calls are TRBV14 and TRBJ2-3, with 7 bases matching TRBD2. CDR3 length equals 17 residues. The germline gives CDR1 SGHDN, CDR2 FVKESK. V lost 4 bases and J lost 1; bases outside the gene matches: 11. CDR3 sequence: CASSRRTSSFGTDTQYF. DNA for the CDR3: TGTGCCAGCAGCCGACGGACTAGTTCCTTCGGCACAGATACGCAGTATTTT.

The chain has TRBV2 and TRBJ1-3; D possibly corresponds to TRBD1 (6 bases). V was trimmed by 3 bases and J by 4 bases, leaving 7 bases between them. The CDR3 extends over 13 amino acids. Germline V gene data show CDR1 as SNHLY and CDR2 as FYNNEI. The CDR3 sequence: CASSDQGGNTIYF. The CDR3 DNA sequence: TGTGCCAGCAGTGATCAGGGGGGAAACACCATATATTTT.

This chain links TRBV7-2 with TRBJ2-2; 9 bases fit TRBD2. Trimming took 5 bases from V and 5 from J; bases not matched to a gene: 15. The CDR3 length is 18 residues. In germline, CDR1 is SGHTA, CDR2 FQGNSA. CDR3 DNA sequence: TGTGCCAGCAGCCCACTAACCGGGACTAGCCCCGGGACCGGGGAGCTGTTTTTT. This codes for CASSPLTGTSPGTGELFF.

The J gene is TRBJ1-5, the V gene TRBV6-5; D is unresolved. The V end was cut by 11 bases, the J end by 9 bases, with 11 bases between. Germline V gene lookup returns CDR1 MNHEY and CDR2 SVGAGI. This CDR3 is 10 amino acids long. The CDR3 nucleotides are TGTGCCCGCTCCCCCCGGCCCCAGCATTTT. Amino acid sequence: CARSPRPQHF.

The V call is TRBV7-8, the J call TRBJ2-6; 8 bases fit TRBD2. The J segment lost 0 bases and the V segment lost 4 bases, leaving 8 bases of the junction unmatched. The CDR3 totals 18 residues. Germline V gene sequence: CDR1 SGHVS, CDR2 FQNEAQ. The CDR3: CASSYRTSGSSGANVLTF. CDR3 in DNA: TGTGCCAGCAGCTACCGTACGAGCGGGAGCTCTGGGGCCAACGTCCTGACTTTC.

Comment on this clone: The sample contains more than one DNA sequence encoding this CDR3. The chain couples TRBV7-3 to TRBJ1-2, with 9 bases fitting TRBD1. Germline V gene sequence: CDR1 SGHTA, CDR2 FQGTGA. With V trimmed by 3 bases and J by 3 bases, 2 bases remained unmatched. This CDR3 spans 14 amino acids. CDR3 amino acids: CASSLGQGDYGYTF. CDR3 in DNA: TGTGCCAGCAGCTTGGGACAGGGAGACTATGGCTACACCTTC.

V and J are TRBV15 and TRBJ2-3; no firm D call. V lost 1 base and J lost 4, with 9 bases in between. The CDR3 is 14 amino acids. Germline CDR1 is LNHNV and CDR2 is YYDKDF (reference sequence). The chain's CDR3 is CATSRVVPPDTQYF. In DNA form, the CDR3 reads TGTGCCACCAGCAGAGTAGTTCCCCCAGATACGCAGTATTTT. The complete variable domain, with remaining parts taken from reference TRBV15 and TRBJ2-3, reads DAMVIQNPRYQVTQFGKPVTLSCSQTLNHNVMYWYQQKSSQAPKLLFHYYDKDFNNEADTPDNFQSRRPNTSFCFLDIRSPGLGDTAMYLCATSRVVPPDTQYFGPGTRLTVL.

J is TRBJ1-2 and V is TRBV5-1; no reliable D call. The germline V gene has CDR1 SGHRS and CDR2 YFSETQ. This CDR3 has 14 residues. The V end was cut by 9 bases, the J end by 4 bases, with 19 bases between. Here the CDR3 DNA reads TGCGCCACCGCGGCGGAGCCCCCCTCCTATGGCTACACCTTC. Encoded protein: CATAAEPPSYGYTF.

This chain connects TRBV30 to TRBJ2-7; D is uncertain. Trimming removed 3 bases from V and 3 bases from J, with 15 bases in between. There are 14 residues in the CDR3. Germline V gene sequence: CDR1 GTSNPN, CDR2 SVGIG (reference sequence). This chain's CDR3 is CAWRLSSLDYEQYF. DNA for the CDR3: TGTGCCTGGAGGTTATCGAGTCTAGACTACGAGCAGTACTTC.

The chain combines TRBV6-1 with TRBJ1-5; 7 bases line up with TRBD1. CDR3 size: 15 residues. CDR1 and CDR2 from the germline V gene are MNHNS and SASEGT. The J segment lost 4 bases and the V segment lost 2 bases, leaving 5 bases of the junction unmatched. In DNA, the CDR3 is TGTGCCAGCAGTGAATCACCGGGACAGAATCAGCCCCAGCATTTT. As protein: CASSESPGQNQPQHF.

Comments on this clone: Mismatch with germline at one junction end may stem from a read error. The chain has TRBV15 and TRBJ2-7, with 7 bases aligning to TRBD1. The CDR3 is 12 amino acids. Germline CDR1 LNHNV, CDR2 YYDKDF (reference sequence). DNA of the CDR3: TGCCCCAAGGGGGCAGCGAGAGGGGAGCAGTACTTC. It specifies CPKGAARGEQYF.

The J gene is TRBJ2-3, the V gene TRBV11-3, with 11 bases that match TRBD2. The germline V gene has CDR1 SGHNT and CDR2 YENEEA. Trimming removed 1 base from V and 6 bases from J; junction bases left unmatched: 6. The CDR3 is made up of 16 amino acids. CDR3 coding DNA: TGTGCCAGCAGCTTAGGGGGTAGCGGGAGGGCGGATACGCAGTATTTT. This translates into CASSLGGSGRADTQYF.

J is TRBJ2-1 and V is TRBV10-3; TRBD1 might be the D (6 bases). CDR3 size: 15 residues. From germline, CDR1 is ENHRY and CDR2 SYGVKD. The V and J ends lost 10 bases and 7 bases respectively, with 23 bases between them. The CDR3 loop is CANPRGAGTRNEQFF. The CDR3 nucleotides read TGTGCCAACCCCCGGGGCGCAGGGACAAGGAATGAGCAGTTCTTC.

This clone occurred once. This chain connects TRBV10-1 to TRBJ2-2; 12 bases are shared with TRBD1. Per germline, CDR1 WNHNN and CDR2 SYGVQD (reference sequence). CDR3 length: 15 amino acids. The V gene end was trimmed by 6 bases and the J gene end by 7 bases; junction bases not matched to a gene: 6. The CDR3 reads CASSLGTGGIGELFF. DNA of the CDR3: TGCGCCAGCAGCCTCGGGACAGGGGGCATCGGGGAGCTGTTTTTT.